This TCR beta chain was sequenced in a study of identical twins. V lost 3 bases and J 0 bases, leaving 13 bases between the germline ends. The CDR3 spans 16 residues. CDR1 is ENHRY, CDR2 SYGVKD, per germline. TCRdb processed the 5' RACE reads anew with MiXCR; each CDR3 protein has one entry. The sample comprises fewer than 550,000 distinct CDR3 sequences, roughly an eighth of which are singletons, and more than 0.8% rests with the top ten. These data are also associated with another study on yellow fever vaccine responses in identical twins. As that report states: Twins' vaccine T cell responses reportedly seemed partly convergent and partly personalized.

This chain connects TRBV10-3 to TRBJ2-3; D gene uncertain. The sequencing sample was made of CD4+ T cells sorted from blood. The sequence was collected from a woman between 18 and 29 years old in good health. DNA for the CDR3: TGTGCCATCAGTGATATTCGGACGGAGAGCACAGATACGCAGTATTTT. Its protein is CAISDIRTESTDTQYF.